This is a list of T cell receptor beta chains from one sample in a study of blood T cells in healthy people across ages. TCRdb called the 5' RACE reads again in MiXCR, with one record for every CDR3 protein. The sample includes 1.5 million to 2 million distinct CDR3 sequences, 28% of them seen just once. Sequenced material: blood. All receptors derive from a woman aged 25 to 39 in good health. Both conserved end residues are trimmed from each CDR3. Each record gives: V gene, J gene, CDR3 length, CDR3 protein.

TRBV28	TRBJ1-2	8	ASSGFGYT
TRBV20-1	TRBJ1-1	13	SATPRGHGYTEAF
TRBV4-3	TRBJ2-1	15	ASSQDQGLAGSDEQF
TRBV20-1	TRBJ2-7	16	SARGDQLGTSGNYEQY
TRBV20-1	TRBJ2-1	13	SARVAAGHYNEQF
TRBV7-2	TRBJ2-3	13	ASSTAGTGSDTQY
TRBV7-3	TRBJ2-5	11	ASSLNTEETQY
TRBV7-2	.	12	ANSLSAEIYEQY
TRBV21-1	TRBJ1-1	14	ASSKARGGARTEAF
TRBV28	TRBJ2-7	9	ASKGFYEQY
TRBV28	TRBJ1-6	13	ASSVQVFDNSPLH
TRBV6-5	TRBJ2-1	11	ASRKQGHNEQF
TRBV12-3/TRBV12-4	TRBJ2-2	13	ASSFDLGSAGELF
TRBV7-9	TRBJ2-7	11	ASSPGTDHEQY
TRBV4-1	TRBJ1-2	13	ASSQVGQTNYGYT
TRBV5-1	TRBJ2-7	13	ASSSTTRLRGEQY
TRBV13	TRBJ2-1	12	ASSFSDAYNEQF
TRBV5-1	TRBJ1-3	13	ASSFGQGLGNTIY
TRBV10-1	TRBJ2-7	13	ASSEGPQARGEQY
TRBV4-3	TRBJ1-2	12	ASSQLSGGYGYT
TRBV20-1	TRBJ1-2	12	SARPGQGGLGYT
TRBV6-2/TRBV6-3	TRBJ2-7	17	ASSFKTSGGPASSYEQY
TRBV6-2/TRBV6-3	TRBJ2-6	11	ASSFAGGGVLT
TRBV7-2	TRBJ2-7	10	ASSLIAYEQY
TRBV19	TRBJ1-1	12	ASSIGQWNTEAF
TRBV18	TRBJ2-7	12	ASSRGGHSYEQY
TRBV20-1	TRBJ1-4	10	SAKQPHEKLF
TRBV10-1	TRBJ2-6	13	ASSRQARGANVLT
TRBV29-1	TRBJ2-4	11	SVEVGSYNEQY
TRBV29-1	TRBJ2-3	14	SVGDWWGSSTDTQY
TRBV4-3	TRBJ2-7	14	ASSRGTGGNSYEQY
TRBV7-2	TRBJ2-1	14	ASSLGIAGGYNEQF
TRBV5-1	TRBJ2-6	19	ASSVIRPGQGAQTGANVLT
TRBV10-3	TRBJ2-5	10	AISSKGNEQY
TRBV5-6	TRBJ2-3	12	ASSPLQRLDTQY
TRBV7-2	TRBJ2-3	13	ASSYSSGGPDTQY
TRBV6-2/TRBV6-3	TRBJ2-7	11	ASSWLAAYEQY
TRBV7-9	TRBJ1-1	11	ASSSQGTTEAF
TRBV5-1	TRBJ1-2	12	ASSLLTKNYGYT
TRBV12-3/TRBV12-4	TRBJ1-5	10	ASGQGHQPQH
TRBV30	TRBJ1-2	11	AWRKAGYYGYT
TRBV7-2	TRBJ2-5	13	ASSLAPRGEETQY
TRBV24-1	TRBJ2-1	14	ATSDPTGEKYNEQF
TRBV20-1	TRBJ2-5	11	SARLKRIQTQY
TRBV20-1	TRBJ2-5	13	SARDRGRLAETQY
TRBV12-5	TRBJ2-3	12	ASGWDGSTDTQY
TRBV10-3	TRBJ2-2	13	AIKRQTENTGELF
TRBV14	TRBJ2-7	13	ASSQDGEGTYEQY
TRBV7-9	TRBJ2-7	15	ASSHPGLAGGKETRY
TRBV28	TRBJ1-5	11	ASSFQTPKPQH